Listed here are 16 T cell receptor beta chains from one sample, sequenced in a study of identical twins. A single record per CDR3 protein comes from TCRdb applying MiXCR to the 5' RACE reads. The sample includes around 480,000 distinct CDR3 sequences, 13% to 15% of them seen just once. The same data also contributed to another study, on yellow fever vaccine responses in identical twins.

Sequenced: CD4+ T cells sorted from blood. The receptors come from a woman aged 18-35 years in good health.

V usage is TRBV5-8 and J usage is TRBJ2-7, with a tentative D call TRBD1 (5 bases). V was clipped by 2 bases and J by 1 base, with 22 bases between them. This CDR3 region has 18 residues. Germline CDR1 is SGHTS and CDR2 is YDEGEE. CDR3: CASSFLTKTGMKSYEQYF. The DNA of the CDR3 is TGTGCCAGCAGCTTCTTAACTAAAACAGGAATGAAATCCTACGAGCAGTACTTC.

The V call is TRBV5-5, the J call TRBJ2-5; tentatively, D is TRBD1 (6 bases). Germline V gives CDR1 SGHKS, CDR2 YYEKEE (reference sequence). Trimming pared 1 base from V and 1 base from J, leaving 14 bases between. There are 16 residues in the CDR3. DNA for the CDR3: TGTGCCAGCAGCTTGCTCGGCCAGGGGCCCCAAGAGACCCAGTACTTC. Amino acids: CASSLLGQGPQETQYF.

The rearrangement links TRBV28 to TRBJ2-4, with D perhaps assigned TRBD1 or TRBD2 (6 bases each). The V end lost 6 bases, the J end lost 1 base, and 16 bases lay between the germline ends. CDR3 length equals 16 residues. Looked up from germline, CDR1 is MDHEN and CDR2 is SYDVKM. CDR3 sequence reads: CASRGGLASAKNIQYF. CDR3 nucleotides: TGTGCCAGCAGAGGGGGGCTAGCGAGTGCCAAAAACATTCAGTACTTC.

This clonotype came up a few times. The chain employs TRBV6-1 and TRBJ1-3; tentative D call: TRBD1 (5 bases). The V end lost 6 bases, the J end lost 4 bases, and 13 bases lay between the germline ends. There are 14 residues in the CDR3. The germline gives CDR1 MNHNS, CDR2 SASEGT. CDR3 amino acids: CASRPQGSGNTIYF. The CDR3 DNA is TGTGCCAGCAGGCCCCAGGGTTCCGGAAACACCATATATTTT.

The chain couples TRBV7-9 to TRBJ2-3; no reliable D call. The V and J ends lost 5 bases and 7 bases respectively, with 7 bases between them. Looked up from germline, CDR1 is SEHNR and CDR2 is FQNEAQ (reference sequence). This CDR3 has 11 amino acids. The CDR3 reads CASSPRYTQYF. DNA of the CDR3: TGTGCCAGCAGCCCTCGATATACGCAGTATTTT.

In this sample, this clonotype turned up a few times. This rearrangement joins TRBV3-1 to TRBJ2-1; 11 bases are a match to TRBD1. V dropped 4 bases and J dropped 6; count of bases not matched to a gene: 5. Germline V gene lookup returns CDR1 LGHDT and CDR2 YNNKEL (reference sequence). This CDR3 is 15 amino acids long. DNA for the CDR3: TGTGCCAGCAGCCCCGGACAGGGGGCGTTCAATGAGCAGTTCTTC. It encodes CASSPGQGAFNEQFF.

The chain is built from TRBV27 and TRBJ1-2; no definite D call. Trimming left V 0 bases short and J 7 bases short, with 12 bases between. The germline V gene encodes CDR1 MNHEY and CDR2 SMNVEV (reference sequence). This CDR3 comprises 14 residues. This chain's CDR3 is CASSLSVLAGGYTF. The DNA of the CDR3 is TGTGCCAGCAGTTTATCTGTCCTGGCGGGTGGCTACACCTTC.

The CDR3, as DNA: TGTGCCACCGGTGCTCCCGGGGAGACCCAGTACTTC. Translation: CATGAPGETQYF. This chain joins TRBV24-1 and TRBJ2-5; D not resolved. CDR1 KGHDR and CDR2 SFDVKD come from the germline V gene. The CDR3 runs to 12 residues. V lost 9 bases and J 5 bases, leaving 12 bases between the germline ends.

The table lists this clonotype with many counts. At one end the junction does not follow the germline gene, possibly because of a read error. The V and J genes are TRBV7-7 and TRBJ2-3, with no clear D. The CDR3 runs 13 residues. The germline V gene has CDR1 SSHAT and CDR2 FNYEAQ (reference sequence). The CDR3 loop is CASSPLSTDTQYF. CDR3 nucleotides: TGTGCTAGCAGCCCCCTAAGCACAGATACGCAGTATTTT. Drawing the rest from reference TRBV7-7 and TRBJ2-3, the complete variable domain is GAGVSQSPRYKVTKRGQDVTLRCDPISSHATLYWYQQALGQGPEFLTYFNYEAQPDKSGLPSDRFSAERPEGSISTLTIQRTEQRDSAMYRCASSPLSTDTQYFGPGTRLTVL.

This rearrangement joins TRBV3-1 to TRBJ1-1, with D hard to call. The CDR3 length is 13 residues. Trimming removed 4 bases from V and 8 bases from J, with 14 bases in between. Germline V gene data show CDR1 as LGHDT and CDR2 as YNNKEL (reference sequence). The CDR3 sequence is CASSPHGAGEAFF. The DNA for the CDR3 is TGTGCCAGCAGCCCTCATGGTGCGGGGGAAGCTTTCTTT.

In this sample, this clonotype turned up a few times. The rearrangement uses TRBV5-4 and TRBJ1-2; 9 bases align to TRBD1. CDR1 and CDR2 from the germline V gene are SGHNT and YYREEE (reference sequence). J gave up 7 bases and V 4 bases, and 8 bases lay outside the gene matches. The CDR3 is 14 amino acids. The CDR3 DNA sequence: TGTGCCAGCAGCGGCATACAGGGGGCGTCTGGCTACACCTTC. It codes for CASSGIQGASGYTF. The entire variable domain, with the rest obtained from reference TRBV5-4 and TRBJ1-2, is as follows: ETGVTQSPTHLIKTRGQQVTLRCSSQSGHNTVSWYQQALGQGPQFIFQYYREEENGRGNFPPRFSGLQFPNYSSELNVNALELDDSALYLCASSGIQGASGYTFGSGTRLTVV.

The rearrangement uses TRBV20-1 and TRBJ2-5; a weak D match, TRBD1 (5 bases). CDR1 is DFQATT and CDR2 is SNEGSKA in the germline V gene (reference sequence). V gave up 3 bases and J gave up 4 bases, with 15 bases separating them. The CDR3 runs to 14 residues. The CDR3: CSASPGIARETQYF. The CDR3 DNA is TGCAGTGCTAGTCCAGGGATAGCTCGAGAGACCCAGTACTTC.

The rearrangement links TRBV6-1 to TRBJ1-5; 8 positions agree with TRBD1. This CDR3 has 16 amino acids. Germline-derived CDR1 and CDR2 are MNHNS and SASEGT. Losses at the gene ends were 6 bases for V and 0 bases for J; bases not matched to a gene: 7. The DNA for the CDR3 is TGTGCCAGCAGCCCCGGACAGGGAGGTAGCAATCAGCCCCAGCATTTT. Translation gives CASSPGQGGSNQPQHF.

The CDR3 bases are TGTGCTAGTGGTAAGACGATTTACGAGCAGTACTTC. The encoded protein is CASGKTIYEQYF. V and J are TRBV12-5 and TRBJ2-7; no firm D call. The V end was cut by 5 bases, the J end by 4 bases, with 9 bases between. This CDR3 is built from 12 residues. Germline CDR1 LGHNT, CDR2 FRNRAP. Full variable domain (missing parts from reference TRBV12-5 and TRBJ2-7): DARVTQTPRHKVTEMGQEVTMRCQPILGHNTVFWYRQTMMQGLELLAYFRNRAPLDDSGMPKDRFSAEMPDATLATLKIQPSEPRDSAVYFCASGKTIYEQYFGPGTRLTVT.

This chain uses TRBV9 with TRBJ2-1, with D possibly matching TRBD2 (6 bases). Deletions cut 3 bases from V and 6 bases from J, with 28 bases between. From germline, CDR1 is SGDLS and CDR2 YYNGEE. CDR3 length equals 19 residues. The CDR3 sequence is CASSAAGQMGRRIRNEQFF. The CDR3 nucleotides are TGTGCCAGCAGCGCCGCGGGGCAGATGGGCCGCCGGATACGCAATGAGCAGTTCTTC.

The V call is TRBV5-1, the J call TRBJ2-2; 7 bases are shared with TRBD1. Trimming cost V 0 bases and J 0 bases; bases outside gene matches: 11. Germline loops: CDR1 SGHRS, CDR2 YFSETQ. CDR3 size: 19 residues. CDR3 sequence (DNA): TGCGCCAGCAGCTTGGCCGGGACAGTACCCTTCGCGAACACCGGGGAGCTGTTTTTT. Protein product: CASSLAGTVPFANTGELFF.